The clone carrying this T cell receptor (beta chain) was seen a few times. Its specificity is unknown. The source of the sample is a study of CD8+CD57+ T cells in acquired aplastic anemia. At the level of the study: Mean yield of DNA from sorted CD4+ and CD8+ cells was roughly 3.4 ug. General study results and limits: Controls did not differ significantly from patients in CD8+ Simpson's diversity.

TCR beta VDJ and CDR3 profiling used genomic DNA as template. TCRdb used MiXCR to reprocess the reads, holding one entry per CDR3 protein. This table holds hundreds of thousands of distinct CDR3 sequences, 60% to 80% found once. CDR1 MNHEY and CDR2 SVGAGI come from the germline V gene. The CDR3 runs to 13 residues. The junction had 5 bases not matched to a gene; V was cut back by 7 bases and J by 4 bases. The V and J genes are TRBV6-5 and TRBJ1-1, with 8 nucleotides matching TRBD1. This receptor was identified in a human donor in good health, serving as a control. Input material: sorted CD4+, CD8+, or CD8+CD57+ T cells (not recorded which) from PBMCs. The DNA of the CDR3 is TGTGCCAGCACCCACGGGACAGGCACTGAAGCTTTCTTT. It encodes CASTHGTGTEAFF.